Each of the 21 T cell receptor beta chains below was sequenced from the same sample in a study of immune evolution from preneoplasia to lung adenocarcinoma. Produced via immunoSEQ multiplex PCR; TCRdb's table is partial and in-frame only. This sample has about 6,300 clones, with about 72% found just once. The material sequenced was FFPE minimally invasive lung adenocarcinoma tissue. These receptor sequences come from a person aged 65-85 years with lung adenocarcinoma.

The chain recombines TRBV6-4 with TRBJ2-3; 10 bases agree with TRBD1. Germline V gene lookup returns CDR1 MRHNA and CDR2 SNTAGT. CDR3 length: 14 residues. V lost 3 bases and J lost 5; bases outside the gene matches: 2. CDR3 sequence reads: CASSEGQGGDTQYF. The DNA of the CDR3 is TGTGCCAGCAGTGAAGGACAGGGGGGAGATACGCAGTATTTT.

CDR3 sequence: CASSYQDTGELFF. Here the CDR3 DNA reads TGTGCCAGCAGTTACCAGGACACCGGGGAGCTGTTTTTT. The chain is built from TRBV6-6 and TRBJ2-2; D call uncertain. The ends were cut back, 2 bases at V and 3 bases at J, with 4 bases in the middle. Germline loops: CDR1 MNHNY, CDR2 SVGAGI (reference sequence). The CDR3 covers 13 residues.

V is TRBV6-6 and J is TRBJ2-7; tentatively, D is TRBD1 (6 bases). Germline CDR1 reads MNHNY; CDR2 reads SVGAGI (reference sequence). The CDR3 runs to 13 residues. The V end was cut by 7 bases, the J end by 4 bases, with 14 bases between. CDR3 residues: CASNSLQGYEQYF. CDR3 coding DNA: TGTGCCAGCAACTCATTACAGGGTTACGAGCAGTACTTC.

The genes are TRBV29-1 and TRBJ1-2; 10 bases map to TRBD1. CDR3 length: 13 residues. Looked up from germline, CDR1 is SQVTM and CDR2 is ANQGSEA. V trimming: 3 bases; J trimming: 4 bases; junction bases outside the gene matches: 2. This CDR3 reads CSVDRTGGYGYTF. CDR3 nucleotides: TGCAGCGTTGATAGGACAGGGGGCTATGGCTACACCTTC.

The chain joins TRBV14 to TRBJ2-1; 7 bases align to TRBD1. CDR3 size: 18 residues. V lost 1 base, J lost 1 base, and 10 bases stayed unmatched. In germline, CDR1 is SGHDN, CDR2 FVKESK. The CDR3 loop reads CASSQVRTGILSYNEQFF. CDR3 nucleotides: TGTGCCAGCAGCCAAGTGAGGACAGGCATTTTATCCTACAATGAGCAGTTCTTC.

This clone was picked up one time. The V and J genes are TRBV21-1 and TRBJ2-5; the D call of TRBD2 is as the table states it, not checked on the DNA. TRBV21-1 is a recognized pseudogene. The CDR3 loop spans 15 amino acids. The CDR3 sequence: CASSFSSRGAETQYF. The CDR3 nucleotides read TGTGCCAGCAGCTTTTCGAGCCGGGGGGCAGAGACCCAGTACTTC.

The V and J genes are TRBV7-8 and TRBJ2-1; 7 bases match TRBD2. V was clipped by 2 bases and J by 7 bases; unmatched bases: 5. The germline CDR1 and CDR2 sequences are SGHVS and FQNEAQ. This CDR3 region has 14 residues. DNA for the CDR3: TGTGCCAGCAGCTTATACAGACTAGCAAATGAGCAGTTCTTC. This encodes CASSLYRLANEQFF. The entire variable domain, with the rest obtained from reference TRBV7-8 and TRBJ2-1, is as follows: GAGVSQSPRYKVAKRGQDVALRCDPISGHVSLFWYQQALGQGPEFLTYFQNEAQLDKSGLPSDRFFAERPEGSVSTLKIQRTQQEDSAVYLCASSLYRLANEQFFGPGTRLTVL.

The CDR3 reads CASSSLGSNQPQHF. In DNA, the CDR3 is TGTGCCAGCAGCTCCCTAGGTAGCAATCAGCCCCAGCATTTT. The chain uses TRBV7-2 and TRBJ1-5; D gene ambiguous. Trimming removed 4 bases at V and 0 bases at J, with 7 bases between. Germline V gene sequence: CDR1 SGHTA, CDR2 FQGNSA. The CDR3 spans 14 residues. The whole variable domain, filled in from reference TRBV7-2 and TRBJ1-5, reads GAGVSQSPSNKVTEKGKDVELRCDPISGHTALYWYRQSLGQGLEFLIYFQGNSAPDKSGLPSDRFSAERTGGSVSTLTIQRTQQEDSAVYLCASSSLGSNQPQHFGDGTRLSIL.

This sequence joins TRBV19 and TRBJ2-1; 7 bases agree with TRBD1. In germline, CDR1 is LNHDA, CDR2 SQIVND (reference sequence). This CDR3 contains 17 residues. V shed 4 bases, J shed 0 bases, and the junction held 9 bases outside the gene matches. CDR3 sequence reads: CASSKDRATSSYNEQFF. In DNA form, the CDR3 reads TGTGCCAGTAGTAAAGACAGGGCCACAAGCTCCTACAATGAGCAGTTCTTC.

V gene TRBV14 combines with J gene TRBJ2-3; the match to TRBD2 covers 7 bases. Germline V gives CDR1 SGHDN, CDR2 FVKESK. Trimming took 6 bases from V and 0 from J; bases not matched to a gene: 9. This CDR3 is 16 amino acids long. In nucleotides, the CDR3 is TGTGCCAGCAGTACCGGTAGCGGGCGGAGCACAGATACGCAGTATTTT. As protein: CASSTGSGRSTDTQYF.

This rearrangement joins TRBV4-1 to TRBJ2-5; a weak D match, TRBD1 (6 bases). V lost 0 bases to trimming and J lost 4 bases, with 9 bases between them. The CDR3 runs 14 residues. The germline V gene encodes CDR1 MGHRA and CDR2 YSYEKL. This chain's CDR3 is CASSQEGAVETQYF. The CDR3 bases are TGCGCCAGCAGCCAAGAGGGGGCTGTAGAGACCCAGTACTTC.

As DNA, the CDR3 is TGCAGCGTTGAAGGGTTCGGAAACACCATATATTTT. This sequence encodes CSVEGFGNTIYF. This chain joins TRBV29-1 and TRBJ1-3; D is unresolved. The germline V gene has CDR1 SQVTM and CDR2 ANQGSEA. The CDR3 covers 12 residues. Trimming cost V 1 base and J 4 bases, with 5 bases left between them.

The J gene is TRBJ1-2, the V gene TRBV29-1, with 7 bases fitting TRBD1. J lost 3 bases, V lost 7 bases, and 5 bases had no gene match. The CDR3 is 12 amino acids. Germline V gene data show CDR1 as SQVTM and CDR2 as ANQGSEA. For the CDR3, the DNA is TGCAGCGCCCTGGACAGGCACTATGGCTACACCTTC. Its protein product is CSALDRHYGYTF.

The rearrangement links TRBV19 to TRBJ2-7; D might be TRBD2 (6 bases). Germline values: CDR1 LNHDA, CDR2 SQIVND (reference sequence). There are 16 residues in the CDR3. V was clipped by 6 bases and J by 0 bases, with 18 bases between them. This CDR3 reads CASSGRRGESSYEQYF. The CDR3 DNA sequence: TGTGCCAGTAGCGGAAGGCGGGGCGAAAGCTCCTACGAGCAGTACTTC.

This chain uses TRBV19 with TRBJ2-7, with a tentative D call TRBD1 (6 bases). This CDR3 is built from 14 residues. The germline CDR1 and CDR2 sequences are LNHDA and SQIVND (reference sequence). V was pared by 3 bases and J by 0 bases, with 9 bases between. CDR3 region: CASSINRASYEQYF. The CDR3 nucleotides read TGTGCCAGTAGTATCAACAGGGCCTCCTACGAGCAGTACTTC.

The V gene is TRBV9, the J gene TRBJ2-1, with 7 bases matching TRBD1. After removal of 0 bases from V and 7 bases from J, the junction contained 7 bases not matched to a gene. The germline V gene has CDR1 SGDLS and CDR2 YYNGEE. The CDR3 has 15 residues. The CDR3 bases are TGTGCCAGCAGCGTAGGAGGGGGCCCGGCGAATGAGCAGTTCTTC. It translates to CASSVGGGPANEQFF.

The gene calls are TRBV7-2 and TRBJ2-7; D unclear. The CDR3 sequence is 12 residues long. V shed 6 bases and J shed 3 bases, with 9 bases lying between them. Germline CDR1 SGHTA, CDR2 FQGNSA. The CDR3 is CASSSSRYEQYF. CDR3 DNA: TGTGCCAGCAGTAGTTCTCGCTACGAGCAGTACTTC.

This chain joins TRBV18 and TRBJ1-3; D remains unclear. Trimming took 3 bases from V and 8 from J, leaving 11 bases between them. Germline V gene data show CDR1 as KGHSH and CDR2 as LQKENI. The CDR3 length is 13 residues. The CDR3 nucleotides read TGTGCCAGCTCACCCCCAGTATCTGACACCATATATTTT. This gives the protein CASSPPVSDTIYF.

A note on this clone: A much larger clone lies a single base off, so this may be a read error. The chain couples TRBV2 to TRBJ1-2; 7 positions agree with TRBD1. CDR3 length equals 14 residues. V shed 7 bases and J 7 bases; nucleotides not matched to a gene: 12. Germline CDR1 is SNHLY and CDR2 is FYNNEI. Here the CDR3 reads CASMPGQRAAGYTF. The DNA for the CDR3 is TGTGCCAGCATGCCGGGACAGAGGGCAGCTGGCTACACCTTC.

The DNA of the CDR3 is TGCGCCACTCAGCGGGGGGATGGCGTAACAGATACGCAGTATTTT. Its protein is CATQRGDGVTDTQYF. The rearrangement links TRBV5-1 to TRBJ2-3; 9 bases align to TRBD2. The CDR3 loop spans 15 amino acids. V gave up 9 bases and J gave up 3 bases; unmatched junction bases: 11. The germline V gene encodes CDR1 SGHRS and CDR2 YFSETQ.

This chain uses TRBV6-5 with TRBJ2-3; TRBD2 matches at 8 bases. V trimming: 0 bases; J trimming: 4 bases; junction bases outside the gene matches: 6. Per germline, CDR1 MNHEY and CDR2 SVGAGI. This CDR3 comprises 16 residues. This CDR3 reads CASSYSGGGPPDTQYF. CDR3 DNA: TGTGCCAGCAGTTACTCTGGCGGGGGGCCGCCAGATACGCAGTATTTT.